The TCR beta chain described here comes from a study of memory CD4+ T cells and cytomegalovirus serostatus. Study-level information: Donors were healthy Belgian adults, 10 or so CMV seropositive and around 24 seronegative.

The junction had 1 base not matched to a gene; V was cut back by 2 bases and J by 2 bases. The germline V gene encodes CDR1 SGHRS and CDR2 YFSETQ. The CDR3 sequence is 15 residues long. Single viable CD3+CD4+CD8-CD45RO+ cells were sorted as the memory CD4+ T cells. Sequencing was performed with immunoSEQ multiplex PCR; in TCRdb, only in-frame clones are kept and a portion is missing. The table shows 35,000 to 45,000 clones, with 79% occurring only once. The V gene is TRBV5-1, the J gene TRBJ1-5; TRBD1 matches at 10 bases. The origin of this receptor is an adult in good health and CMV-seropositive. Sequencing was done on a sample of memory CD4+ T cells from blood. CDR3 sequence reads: CASSLGTGGNQPQHF. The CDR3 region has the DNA TGCGCCAGCAGCTTAGGGACAGGGGGCAATCAGCCCCAGCATTTT. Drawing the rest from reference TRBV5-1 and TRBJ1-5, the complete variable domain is KAGVTQTPRYLIKTRGQQVTLSCSPISGHRSVSWYQQTPGQGLQFLFEYFSETQRNKGNFPGRFSGRQFSNSRSEMNVSTLELGDSALYLCASSLGTGGNQPQHFGDGTRLSIL.